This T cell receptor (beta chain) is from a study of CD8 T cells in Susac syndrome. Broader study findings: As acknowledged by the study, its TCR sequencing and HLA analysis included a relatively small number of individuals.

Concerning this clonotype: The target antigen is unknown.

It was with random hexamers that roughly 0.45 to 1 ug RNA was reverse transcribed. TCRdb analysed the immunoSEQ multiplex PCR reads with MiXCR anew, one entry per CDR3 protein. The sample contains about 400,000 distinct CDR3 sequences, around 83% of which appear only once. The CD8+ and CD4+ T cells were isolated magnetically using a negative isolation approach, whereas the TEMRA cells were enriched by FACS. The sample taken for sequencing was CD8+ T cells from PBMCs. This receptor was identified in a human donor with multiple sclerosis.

The CDR3 sequence is CASTRGQGAGGYTF. The CDR3 DNA reads TGTGCCAGCACGAGGGGACAGGGGGCGGGCGGCTACACCTTC. The gene calls are TRBV27 and TRBJ1-2; 12 nucleotides match TRBD1. CDR3 length equals 14 residues. The germline gives CDR1 MNHEY, CDR2 SMNVEV (reference sequence). With 7 bases clipped from V and 8 bases from J, the junction kept 8 bases outside the gene matches.